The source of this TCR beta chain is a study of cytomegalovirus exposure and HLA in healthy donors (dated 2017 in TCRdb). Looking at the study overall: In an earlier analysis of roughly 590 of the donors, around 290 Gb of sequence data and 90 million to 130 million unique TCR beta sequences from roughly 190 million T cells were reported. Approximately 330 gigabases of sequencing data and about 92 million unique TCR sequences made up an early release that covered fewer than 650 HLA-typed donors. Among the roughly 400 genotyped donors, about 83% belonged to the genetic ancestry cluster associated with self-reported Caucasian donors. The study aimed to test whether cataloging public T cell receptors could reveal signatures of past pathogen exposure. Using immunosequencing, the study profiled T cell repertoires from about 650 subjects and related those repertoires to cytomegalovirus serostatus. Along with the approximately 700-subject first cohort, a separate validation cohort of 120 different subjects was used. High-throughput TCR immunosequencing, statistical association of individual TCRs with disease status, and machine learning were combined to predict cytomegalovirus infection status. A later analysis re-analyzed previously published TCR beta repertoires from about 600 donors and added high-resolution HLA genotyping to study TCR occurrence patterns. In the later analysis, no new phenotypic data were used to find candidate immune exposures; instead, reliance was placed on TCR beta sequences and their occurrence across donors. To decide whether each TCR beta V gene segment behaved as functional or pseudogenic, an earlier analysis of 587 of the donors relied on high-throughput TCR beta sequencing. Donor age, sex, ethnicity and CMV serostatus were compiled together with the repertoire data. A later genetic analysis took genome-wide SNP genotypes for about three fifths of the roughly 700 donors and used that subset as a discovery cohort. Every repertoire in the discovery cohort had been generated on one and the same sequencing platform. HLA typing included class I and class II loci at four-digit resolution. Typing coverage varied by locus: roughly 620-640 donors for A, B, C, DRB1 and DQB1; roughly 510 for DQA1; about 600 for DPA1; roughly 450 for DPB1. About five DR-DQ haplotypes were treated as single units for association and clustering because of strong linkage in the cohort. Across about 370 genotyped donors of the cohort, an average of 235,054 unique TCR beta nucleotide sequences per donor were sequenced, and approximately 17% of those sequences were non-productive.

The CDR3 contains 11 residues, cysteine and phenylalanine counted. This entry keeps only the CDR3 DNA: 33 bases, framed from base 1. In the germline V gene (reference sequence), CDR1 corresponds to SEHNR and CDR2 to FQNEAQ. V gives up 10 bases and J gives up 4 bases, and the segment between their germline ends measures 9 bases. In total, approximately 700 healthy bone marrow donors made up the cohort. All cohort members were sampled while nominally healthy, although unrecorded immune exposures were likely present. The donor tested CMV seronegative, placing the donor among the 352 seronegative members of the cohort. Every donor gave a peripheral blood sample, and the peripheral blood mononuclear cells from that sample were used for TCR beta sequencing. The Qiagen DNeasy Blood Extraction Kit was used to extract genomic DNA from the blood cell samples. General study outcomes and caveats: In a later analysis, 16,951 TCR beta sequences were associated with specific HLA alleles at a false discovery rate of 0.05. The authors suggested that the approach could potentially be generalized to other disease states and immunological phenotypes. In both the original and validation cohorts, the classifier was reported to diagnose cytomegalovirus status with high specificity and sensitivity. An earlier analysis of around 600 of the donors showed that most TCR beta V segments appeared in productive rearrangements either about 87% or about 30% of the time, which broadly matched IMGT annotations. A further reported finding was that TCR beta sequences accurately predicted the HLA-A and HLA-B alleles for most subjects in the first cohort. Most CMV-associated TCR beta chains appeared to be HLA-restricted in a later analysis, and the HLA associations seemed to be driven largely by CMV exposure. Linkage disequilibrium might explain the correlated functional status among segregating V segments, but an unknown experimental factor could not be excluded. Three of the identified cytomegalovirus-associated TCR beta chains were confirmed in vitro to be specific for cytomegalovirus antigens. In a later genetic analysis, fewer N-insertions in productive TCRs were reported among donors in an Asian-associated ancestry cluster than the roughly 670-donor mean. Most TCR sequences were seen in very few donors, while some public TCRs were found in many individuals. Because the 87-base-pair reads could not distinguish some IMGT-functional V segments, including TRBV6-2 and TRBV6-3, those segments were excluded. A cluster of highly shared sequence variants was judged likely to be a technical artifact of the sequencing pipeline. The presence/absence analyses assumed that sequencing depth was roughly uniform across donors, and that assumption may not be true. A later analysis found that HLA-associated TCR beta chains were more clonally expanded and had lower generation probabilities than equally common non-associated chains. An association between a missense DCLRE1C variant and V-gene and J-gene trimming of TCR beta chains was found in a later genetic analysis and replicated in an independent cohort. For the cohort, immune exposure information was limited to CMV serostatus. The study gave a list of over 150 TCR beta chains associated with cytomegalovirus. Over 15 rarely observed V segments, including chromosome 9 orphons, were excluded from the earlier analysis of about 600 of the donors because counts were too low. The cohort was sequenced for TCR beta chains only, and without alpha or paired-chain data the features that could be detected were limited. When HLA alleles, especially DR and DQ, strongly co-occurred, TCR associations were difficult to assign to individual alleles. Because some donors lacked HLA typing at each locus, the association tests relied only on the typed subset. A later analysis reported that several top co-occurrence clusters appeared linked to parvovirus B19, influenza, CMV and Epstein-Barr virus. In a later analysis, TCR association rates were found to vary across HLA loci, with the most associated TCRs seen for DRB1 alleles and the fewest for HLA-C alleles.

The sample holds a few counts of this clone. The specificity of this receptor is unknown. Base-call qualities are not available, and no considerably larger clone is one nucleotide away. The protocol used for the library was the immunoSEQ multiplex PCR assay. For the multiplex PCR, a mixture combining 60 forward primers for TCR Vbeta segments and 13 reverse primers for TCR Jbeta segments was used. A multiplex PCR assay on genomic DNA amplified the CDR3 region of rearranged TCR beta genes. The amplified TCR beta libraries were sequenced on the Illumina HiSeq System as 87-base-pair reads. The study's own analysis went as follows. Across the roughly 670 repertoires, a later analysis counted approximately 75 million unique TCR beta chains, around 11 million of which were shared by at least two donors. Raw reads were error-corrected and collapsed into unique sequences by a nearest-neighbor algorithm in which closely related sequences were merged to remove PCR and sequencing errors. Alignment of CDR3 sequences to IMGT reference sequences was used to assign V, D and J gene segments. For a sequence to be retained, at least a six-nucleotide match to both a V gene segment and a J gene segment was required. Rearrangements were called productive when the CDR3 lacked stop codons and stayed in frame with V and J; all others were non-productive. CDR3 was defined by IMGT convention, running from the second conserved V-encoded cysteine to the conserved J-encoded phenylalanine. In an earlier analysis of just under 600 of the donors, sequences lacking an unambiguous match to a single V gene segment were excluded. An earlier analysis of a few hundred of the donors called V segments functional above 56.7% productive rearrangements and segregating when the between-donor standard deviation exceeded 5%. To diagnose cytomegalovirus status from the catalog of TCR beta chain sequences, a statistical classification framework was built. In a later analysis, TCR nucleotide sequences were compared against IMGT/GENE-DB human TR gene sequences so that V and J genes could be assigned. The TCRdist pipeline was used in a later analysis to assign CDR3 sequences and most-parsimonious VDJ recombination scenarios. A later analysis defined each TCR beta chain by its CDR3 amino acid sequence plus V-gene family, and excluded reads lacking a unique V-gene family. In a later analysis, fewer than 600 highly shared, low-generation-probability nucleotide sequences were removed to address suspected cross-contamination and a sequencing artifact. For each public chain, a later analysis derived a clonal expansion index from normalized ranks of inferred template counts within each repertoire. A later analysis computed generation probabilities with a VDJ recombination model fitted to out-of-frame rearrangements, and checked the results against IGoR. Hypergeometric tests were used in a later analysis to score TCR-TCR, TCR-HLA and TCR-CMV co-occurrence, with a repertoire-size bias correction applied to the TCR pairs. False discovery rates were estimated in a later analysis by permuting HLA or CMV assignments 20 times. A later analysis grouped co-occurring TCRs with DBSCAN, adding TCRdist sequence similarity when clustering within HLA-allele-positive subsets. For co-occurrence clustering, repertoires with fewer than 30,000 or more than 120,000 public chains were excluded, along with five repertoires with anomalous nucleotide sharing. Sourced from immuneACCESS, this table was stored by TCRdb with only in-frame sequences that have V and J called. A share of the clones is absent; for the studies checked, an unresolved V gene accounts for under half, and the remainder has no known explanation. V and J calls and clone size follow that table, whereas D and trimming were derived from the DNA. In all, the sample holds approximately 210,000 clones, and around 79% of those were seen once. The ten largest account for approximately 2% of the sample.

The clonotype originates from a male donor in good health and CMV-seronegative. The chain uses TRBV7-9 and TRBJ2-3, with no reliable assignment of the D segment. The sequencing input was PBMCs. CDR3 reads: CATRRSDTQYF. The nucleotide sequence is TGTGCCACTCGTCGGTCAGATACGCAGTATTTT.